This T cell receptor (beta chain) stems from a study of Graves' ophthalmopathy and Graves' hyperthyroidism. Trimming cost V 7 bases and J 2 bases, with 23 bases left between them. The CDR3 contains 17 residues. In regard to this clonotype: Antigen unknown.

Study observations and caveats: Blood also carried most expanded thyroid clonotypes exceeding 0.001 frequency. The model reached around 66% sensitivity and around 74% specificity for predicting ophthalmopathy progression.

Investigators amplified TCR beta CDR3 regions from RNA transcripts. The authors performed first-round RT-PCR with HTBI primers and then a second-round multiplex PCR. TCRdb independently ran MiXCR on the multiplex PCR reads; one entry per CDR3 protein. Among about 620,000 distinct CDR3 sequences listed, about 20% were seen once. This clonotype originated in a woman in her late teens or twenties with stable Graves' hyperthyroidism. Some clones in this sample may be carry-over from other donors' samples. Source material: peripheral blood. This chain connects TRBV12-3 or TRBV12-4 to TRBJ1-1; D perhaps matches TRBD1 (6 bases). DNA for the CDR3: TGTGCCAGCACCCCCCGGTTGGGTTCACAGGGCAACACTGAAGCTTTCTTT. As protein: CASTPRLGSQGNTEAFF.